This T cell receptor beta chain is from a study of T cells after yellow fever vaccination. General study results and limits: Peaking on day 5 versus 15, the secondary response was faster but weaker. Most primary-vaccination clones reappeared after the booster (approximately 95% CD4, roughly 88% CD8). Clonotypes found in both CD4 and CD8 compartments made up a small share.

Template switching by 5'RACE produced TCR cDNA, adding a universal primer site and UMIs. Via MiXCR, TCRdb re-called the 5' RACE reads, giving one row per CDR3 protein. The repertoire includes some 600,000 distinct CDR3 sequences, around a sixth of them detected once, and roughly 17% sits in the top ten. This clonotype was detected ten times or more. Its antigen is unknown. CDR1 is MGHDK, CDR2 SYGVNS, per germline. There are 15 residues in the CDR3. The V gene end was trimmed by 3 bases and the J gene end by 6 bases; junction bases not matched to a gene: 9. The chain links TRBV25-1 to TRBJ2-3; TRBD2 matches 7 bases. The sequence was obtained from a man younger than 35 who received the YFV17D yellow fever vaccine. Here the sequenced sample was PBMCs, taken about 5 days after the first yellow fever vaccination. CDR3 protein: CASSDSAGDGDTQYF. CDR3 in DNA: TGTGCCAGCAGTGACTCGGCGGGGGATGGGGATACGCAGTATTTT.